These 17 T cell receptor beta chains were all obtained from the same sample, sequenced in a study of shared clonotypes between healthy human individuals. The protocol was immunoSEQ multiplex PCR, while the TCRdb copy is restricted to in-frame clones and leaves out a portion. The sample lists 1.6 million or so clones; about 98.5% were seen once. Sequences were obtained from naive CD4+ T cells sorted from blood. Subset specified: CD45RA+ positively selected. These TCRs come from a man aged 25 to 40 in good health.

This sequence joins TRBV6-1 and TRBJ2-1; no firm D call. The CDR3 totals 12 residues. Germline assignment: CDR1 MNHNS and CDR2 SASEGT. Trimming shortened V by 2 bases and J by 8 bases, and 7 bases separated the two germline ends. CDR3 in DNA: TGTGCCAGCAGTGAAAACCGCTATGAGCAGTTCTTC. It is translated as CASSENRYEQFF.

The chain joins TRBV19 to TRBJ1-4; the D gene is possibly TRBD1 (5 bases). Trimming removed 8 bases from V and 9 bases from J, with 16 bases in between. The CDR3 has 13 amino acids. The germline gives CDR1 LNHDA, CDR2 SQIVND (reference sequence). This chain's CDR3 is CASSPGLWQKLFF. CDR3 coding DNA: TGTGCCAGTTCCCCGGGACTTTGGCAAAAACTGTTTTTT.

Of note for this clone: A junction boundary mismatches the germline segment, possibly from a read error. V and J are TRBV7-9 and TRBJ2-5, with TRBD2 identical over 9 bases. Germline V CDR1 and CDR2: SEHNR, FQNEAQ (reference sequence). The CDR3 has 16 amino acids. CDR3 sequence reads: CASSHYPGLADMSNDF. The CDR3 DNA reads as TGTGCCAGCAGCCATTACCCGGGACTAGCCGACATGAGCAATGACTTC.

In the case of this clone: The sample holds other DNA sequences that translate to the same CDR3. This chain joins TRBV5-1 and TRBJ2-2, with no clear D. Trimming pared 2 bases from V and 2 bases from J, leaving 1 base between. Germline assignment: CDR1 SGHRS and CDR2 YFSETQ. The CDR3 is 12 residues long. CDR3 DNA sequence: TGCGCCAGCAGCTTAAACACCGGGGAGCTGTTTTTT. Its protein product is CASSLNTGELFF.

The V gene is TRBV4-2, the J gene TRBJ2-7, with TRBD1 as a possible D gene (5 bases). The V end lost 1 base, the J end lost 0 bases, and 16 bases lay between the germline ends. This CDR3 has 17 amino acids. CDR1 is LGHNA and CDR2 is YNFKEQ in the germline V gene. The CDR3 DNA reads as TGTGCCAGCAGCCAAGGTGATGGGCATGACAGCTCCTACGAGCAGTACTTC. Encoded protein: CASSQGDGHDSSYEQYF.

The chain joins TRBV5-6 to TRBJ2-7; unclear D gene. V lost 2 bases and J lost 0, with 9 bases in between. The CDR3 covers 14 residues. Per the germline V gene, CDR1 is SGHDT and CDR2 is YYEEEE. The CDR3 sequence: CASSFWRSSYEQYF. DNA for the CDR3: TGTGCCAGCAGCTTTTGGCGGAGCTCCTACGAGCAGTACTTC.

This clone has just one count. The rearrangement links TRBV10-3 to TRBJ1-2; possible D gene TRBD1, 6 bases. V was cut by 6 bases and J by 2 bases, with 13 bases left in between. Germline V CDR1 and CDR2: ENHRY, SYGVKD. The CDR3 loop spans 14 amino acids. CDR3 in DNA: TGTGCCATCAGAGATACAGGGTCGAACTATGGCTACACCTTC. This encodes CAIRDTGSNYGYTF.

The chain uses TRBV19 and TRBJ1-5; D gene unclear. Between the trimmed V and J ends, which lost 2 bases and 3 bases, there was a span of 8 bases. The CDR3 runs 14 residues. Per the germline V gene, CDR1 is LNHDA and CDR2 is SQIVND (reference sequence). The CDR3 DNA follows: TGTGCCAGTAGTATACACAGAACCAATCAGCCCCAGCATTTT. Amino acid sequence: CASSIHRTNQPQHF.

The chain uses TRBV7-8 and TRBJ2-1; D unresolved. The length of the CDR3 is 13 residues. Per the germline V gene, CDR1 is SGHVS and CDR2 is FQNEAQ. Trimming pared 4 bases from V and 8 bases from J, leaving 12 bases between. The CDR3 coding sequence is TGTGCCAGCAGCTCCCGGACCCTTTATGAGCAGTTCTTC. It specifies CASSSRTLYEQFF.

The chain has TRBV18 and TRBJ1-6, with 8 bases fitting TRBD1. Trimming took 3 bases from V and 7 from J; bases not matched to a gene: 8. This CDR3 has 16 amino acids. Germline V gene data show CDR1 as KGHSH and CDR2 as LQKENI. The CDR3 DNA reads TGTGCCAGCTCACCTACCGGGACAGGACCCAATTCACCCCTCCACTTT. Translating it yields CASSPTGTGPNSPLHF.

The V and J genes are TRBV27 and TRBJ2-3, with a possible D match to TRBD1 (6 bases). Germline V CDR1 and CDR2: MNHEY, SMNVEV (reference sequence). Between the trimmed V and J ends, which lost 5 bases and 5 bases, there was a span of 8 bases. This CDR3 is built from 12 residues. CDR3 in amino acids: CASSKQGDTQYF. The CDR3 bases are TGTGCCAGCAGTAAACAGGGAGATACGCAGTATTTT.

The V gene is TRBV7-9, the J gene TRBJ2-5; 8 nucleotides line up with TRBD1. V lost 6 bases, J lost 3 bases, and 3 bases stayed unmatched. In germline, CDR1 is SEHNR, CDR2 FQNEAQ (reference sequence). The CDR3 sequence is 13 residues long. CDR3 in DNA: TGTGCCAGCAGTCGACAGGGGAAAGAGACCCAGTACTTC. Translation gives CASSRQGKETQYF.

The chain uses TRBV14 and TRBJ2-1; the match to TRBD2 covers 9 bases. This CDR3 is built from 17 residues. The germline V gene encodes CDR1 SGHDN and CDR2 FVKESK. After removal of 1 base from V and 7 bases from J, the junction contained 11 bases not matched to a gene. CDR3 nucleotide sequence: TGTGCCAGCAGCCAAGCTTTAGCGGGAGTGTTCCCGAATGAGCAGTTCTTC. This sequence encodes CASSQALAGVFPNEQFF.

This CDR3 is CASSLEGSPLANYGYTF. The DNA of the CDR3 is TGTGCCAGCAGCTTAGAAGGCAGTCCTCTCGCTAACTATGGCTACACCTTC. This chain uses TRBV7-8 with TRBJ1-2; D gene unclear. This CDR3 has 17 residues. Trimming left V 1 base short and J 0 bases short, with 15 bases between. Per the germline V gene, CDR1 is SGHVS and CDR2 is FQNEAQ.

The rearrangement uses TRBV5-1 and TRBJ2-3; D not resolved. Germline CDR1 reads SGHRS; CDR2 reads YFSETQ. The ends were cut back, 1 base at V and 2 bases at J, with 8 bases in the middle. This CDR3 region has 14 residues. The CDR3 reads CASSLKASTDTQYF. For the CDR3, the DNA is TGCGCCAGCAGCTTGAAGGCATCCACAGATACGCAGTATTTT.

The genes are TRBV6-1 and TRBJ1-5; a weak D match, TRBD1 (6 bases). This CDR3 has 13 amino acids. Germline V CDR1 and CDR2: MNHNS, SASEGT. V was clipped by 2 bases and J by 7 bases, with 9 bases between them. The CDR3 region is CASSENREQPQHF. The CDR3 nucleotides are TGTGCCAGCAGTGAAAACAGGGAGCAGCCCCAGCATTTT.

The chain employs TRBV4-1 and TRBJ1-2; unclear D gene. Trimming pared 2 bases from V and 4 bases from J, leaving 14 bases between. CDR1 MGHRA and CDR2 YSYEKL come from the germline V gene. The length of the CDR3 is 15 residues. The CDR3 DNA is TGCGCCAGCAGCCAACCCCTCAGGACCTTCTATGGCTACACCTTC. Translation gives CASSQPLRTFYGYTF.